The clone carrying this TCR beta chain was found once. The sample belongs to a study of cytomegalovirus exposure and HLA in healthy donors. Researchers ran the PCR with 60 Vbeta and 13 Jbeta primers. This table comes from immunoSEQ multiplex PCR, and its TCRdb copy is limited to in-frame clones, with some not included. The sample lists some 150,000 clones, about three quarters occurring once. Per germline, CDR1 SGHRS and CDR2 YFSETQ. The J segment lost 4 bases and the V segment lost 0 bases, leaving 4 bases of the junction unmatched. CDR3 size: 16 residues. The chain couples TRBV5-1 to TRBJ2-3; 11 positions agree with TRBD1. The TCR was taken from a woman in her thirties or forties in good health and CMV-seronegative. Sequencing input: PBMCs. The CDR3, as DNA: TGCGCCAGCAGCTTGGTAGGACAGGGGGCAGCAGATACGCAGTATTTT. It codes for CASSLVGQGAADTQYF. Full variable domain (missing parts from reference TRBV5-1 and TRBJ2-3): KAGVTQTPRYLIKTRGQQVTLSCSPISGHRSVSWYQQTPGQGLQFLFEYFSETQRNKGNFPGRFSGRQFSNSRSEMNVSTLELGDSALYLCASSLVGQGAADTQYFGPGTRLTVL.